This paragraph covers one T cell receptor (beta chain) sequence. The entry originates in a study of blood T cell repertoires in COVID-19. Overall study context: The samples span acute and convalescent COVID-19 from the United States, Italy and Spain. From T cells, B-cell-depleted T cells, or PBMCs came the material, which was cDNA or gDNA.

Method: immunoSEQ multiplex PCR; TCRdb's copy keeps in-frame clones and lacks some. Counted here are fewer than 400,000 clones, roughly nine tenths occurring once; the ten biggest clones make up roughly 3.9%. The CDR3 is made up of 11 amino acids. V was trimmed by 4 bases and J by 7 bases, leaving 7 bases between them. Germline V gene sequence: CDR1 MGHDK, CDR2 SYGVNS. Cohorts were determined from participant-reported clinical history. Within 2 weeks of study entry, exposed participants had contacted a PCR-confirmed or clinician-diagnosed COVID-19 case. The sequencing input was PBMCs or T cells enriched from blood (not recorded which). J is TRBJ1-2 and V is TRBV25-1, with no clear D. The source is a woman aged 25 to 39 who had been exposed to COVID-19. CDR3 loop: CASSADTGYTF. The CDR3 DNA sequence: TGTGCCAGCAGTGCTGACACTGGCTACACCTTC.